A single sample gave rise to the 24 T cell receptor beta chains below, sequenced in a study of T cells in Graves' hyperthyroidism and ophthalmopathy. Amplified regions were TCR beta CDR3 sequences from RNA transcripts. RT-PCR in the first round (using the HTBI primer set) targeted the TCR CDR3. TCRdb re-called the multiplex PCR reads with MiXCR, one entry per CDR3 protein. The sample yields 340,000 or so distinct CDR3 sequences, 18% seen once. What was sequenced was blood. The receptors were gathered from a woman aged 45-60 years with Graves' hyperthyroidism.

The V and J genes are TRBV6-1 and TRBJ1-2; unclear D gene. Trimming cost V 5 bases and J 4 bases, with 11 bases left between them. Germline V CDR1 and CDR2: MNHNS, SASEGT. The CDR3 runs 13 residues. The CDR3 loop reads CASSTVGGYGYTF. In DNA form, the CDR3 reads TGTGCCAGCAGTACCGTGGGCGGCTATGGCTACACCTTC.

This rearrangement joins TRBV7-3 to TRBJ1-1, with unresolved D. CDR3 size: 15 residues. CDR1 SGHTA and CDR2 FQGTGA come from the germline V gene. V lost 0 bases and J lost 3, with 11 bases in between. CDR3 sequence reads: CASSLTGPGDTEAFF. The CDR3, as DNA: TGTGCCAGCAGCTTAACTGGGCCGGGAGACACTGAAGCTTTCTTT. Looking up the rest from reference TRBV7-3 and TRBJ1-1 gives the full variable domain: GAGVSQTPSNKVTEKGKYVELRCDPISGHTALYWYRQSLGQGPEFLIYFQGTGAADDSGLPNDRFFAVRPEGSVSTLKIQRTERGDSAVYLCASSLTGPGDTEAFFGQGTRLTVV.

CDR3 loop: CATSPEDNYGYTF. The DNA of the CDR3 is TGTGCCACCAGCCCCGAGGACAACTATGGCTACACCTTC. The gene calls are TRBV15 and TRBJ1-2; D uncertain. From germline, CDR1 is LNHNV and CDR2 YYDKDF (reference sequence). With 5 bases removed from V and 2 bases from J, the gap between germline ends came to 9 bases. The CDR3 contains 13 residues.

This clonotype was observed at least ten times. This sequence joins TRBV24-1 and TRBJ2-5; 7 nucleotides agree with TRBD1. This CDR3 has 16 amino acids. V shed 2 bases, J shed 2 bases, and the junction held 7 bases outside the gene matches. Germline loops: CDR1 KGHDR, CDR2 SFDVKD. The CDR3 reads CATSDSSGDRQETQYF. CDR3 DNA: TGTGCCACCAGTGATTCCTCCGGGGACAGACAAGAGACCCAGTACTTC.

Only a few counts were recorded for this clonotype. The rearrangement links TRBV15 to TRBJ1-4; D is possibly TRBD1 (6 bases). Germline CDR1 is LNHNV and CDR2 is YYDKDF (reference sequence). This CDR3 contains 16 residues. V lost 3 bases, J lost 6 bases, and 17 bases lay in between. Here the CDR3 reads CATSRDGQPHDEKLFF. The CDR3 DNA sequence: TGTGCCACCAGCAGGGACGGACAGCCCCATGATGAAAAACTGTTTTTT.

A few counts support this clonotype. The missing conserved phenylalanine or tryptophan at the end of this CDR3 makes a read error likely. The CDR3 spells CASAGLAGGPQYV. CDR3 nucleotide sequence: TGTGCCAGCGCCGGGCTAGCGGGGGGGCCACAGTACGTC. This chain connects TRBV11-2 to TRBJ2-5; TRBD2 aligns across 12 bases. V trimming: 8 bases; J trimming: 11 bases; junction bases outside the gene matches: 9. The CDR3 has 13 residues. Per germline, CDR1 SGHAT and CDR2 FQNNGV.

The V and J genes are TRBV28 and TRBJ2-6; D is ambiguous. Germline CDR1 is MDHEN and CDR2 is SYDVKM. The CDR3 spans 16 residues. V was clipped by 5 bases and J by 3 bases, with 14 bases between them. CDR3 DNA: TGTGCCAGCAGTCCCCCCCCCGTGGTTGGGGCCAACGTCCTGACTTTC. Encoded protein: CASSPPPVVGANVLTF. The complete variable domain, with remaining parts taken from reference TRBV28 and TRBJ2-6, reads DVKVTQSSRYLVKRTGEKVFLECVQDMDHENMFWYRQDPGLGLRLIYFSYDVKMKEKGDIPEGYSVSREKKERFSLILESASTNQTSMYLCASSPPPVVGANVLTFGAGSRLTVL.

This clonotype came up many times. This chain links TRBV11-2 with TRBJ2-7, with D uncertain. Trimming shortened V by 5 bases and J by 7 bases, and 12 bases separated the two germline ends. The CDR3 runs 12 residues. Germline CDR1 and CDR2: SGHAT and FQNNGV. This CDR3 reads CASSRETAEQYF. CDR3 bases: TGTGCCAGCAGCCGTGAGACCGCGGAGCAGTACTTC. The full variable domain, in which reference TRBV11-2 and TRBJ2-7 provide the parts outside the CDR3, is EAGVAQSPRYKIIEKRQSVAFWCNPISGHATLYWYQQILGQGPKLLIQFQNNGVVDDSQLPKDRFSAERLKGVDSTLKIQPAKLEDSAVYLCASSRETAEQYFGPGTRLTVT.

This chain connects TRBV20-1 to TRBJ2-2; the match to TRBD1 covers 9 bases. In germline, CDR1 is DFQATT, CDR2 SNEGSKA (reference sequence). The CDR3 totals 13 residues. The CDR3: CIAGTGFTGELFF. The CDR3 DNA sequence: TGCATCGCGGGGACAGGGTTCACCGGGGAGCTGTTTTTT.

The chain carries TRBV7-3 and TRBJ2-2, with a tentative D call TRBD2 (5 bases). Trimming took off 3 bases at V and 6 bases at J, with 14 bases between the two ends. This CDR3 is 15 amino acids long. Per germline, CDR1 SGHTA and CDR2 FQGTGA. DNA for the CDR3: TGTGCCAGCAGCTTTAGAAGTCCAGCGGCCGGGGAGCTGTTTTTT. Translation: CASSFRSPAAGELFF.

In this sample, this clonotype turned up many times. The genes are TRBV11-2 and TRBJ2-7; the D is unclear. Germline-derived CDR1 and CDR2 are SGHAT and FQNNGV. V was pared by 1 base and J by 2 bases, with 9 bases between. The CDR3 sequence is 14 residues long. For the CDR3, the DNA is TGTGCCAGCAGCTTAGTACCTACCCCCTACGAGCAGTACTTC. Its protein product is CASSLVPTPYEQYF.

The rearrangement uses TRBV28 and TRBJ1-6; D is undetermined. Germline CDR1 MDHEN, CDR2 SYDVKM. V lost 7 bases, J lost 8 bases, and 6 bases lay in between. CDR3 size: 11 residues. The CDR3 spells CASTKHSPLHF. Written as DNA, the CDR3 is TGTGCCAGCACCAAACATTCACCCCTCCACTTT. The complete variable domain, with remaining parts taken from reference TRBV28 and TRBJ1-6, reads DVKVTQSSRYLVKRTGEKVFLECVQDMDHENMFWYRQDPGLGLRLIYFSYDVKMKEKGDIPEGYSVSREKKERFSLILESASTNQTSMYLCASTKHSPLHFGNGTRLTVT.

The rearrangement uses TRBV20-1 and TRBJ1-2; no clear D. Germline CDR1 reads DFQATT; CDR2 reads SNEGSKA (reference sequence). This CDR3 region has 13 residues. V shed 0 bases and J shed 4 bases, with 9 bases lying between them. The CDR3 reads CSAREPSVYGYTF. In DNA, the CDR3 is TGCAGTGCTAGAGAGCCGAGTGTCTATGGCTACACCTTC.

The chain couples TRBV20-1 to TRBJ2-7; D might be TRBD1 or TRBD2, each matching 5 bases. Trimming cost V 6 bases and J 7 bases, with 13 bases left between them. The CDR3 is 11 amino acids. CDR1 is DFQATT, CDR2 SNEGSKA, per germline (reference sequence). The CDR3 bases are TGCAGTGCGGGGGACGGTACTGAGCAGTACTTC. Protein product: CSAGDGTEQYF.

Remarks on this clonotype: The junction departs from germline at one end; a sequencing error may be responsible. In DNA form, the CDR3 reads TGTGCCAGCAGGGCGCAGTTCCCTAATGATAAACTGTTTTTT. Its protein is CASRAQFPNDKLFF. The chain has TRBV7-9 and TRBJ1-4; D uncertain. The CDR3 spans 14 residues. CDR1 and CDR2 (germline): SEHNR, FQNEAQ (reference sequence). Looking up the rest from reference TRBV7-9 and TRBJ1-4 gives the full variable domain: DTGVSQNPRHKITKRGQNVTFRCDPISEHNRLYWYRQTLGQGPEFLTYFQNEAQLEKSRLLSDRFSAERPKGSFSTLEIQRTEQGDSAMYLCASRAQFPNDKLFFGSGTQLSVL.

This chain uses TRBV11-2 with TRBJ2-2, with D possibly matching TRBD2 (5 bases). Germline V gives CDR1 SGHAT, CDR2 FQNNGV. The V and J ends lost 5 bases and 1 base respectively, with 11 bases between them. The CDR3 consists of 15 residues. The CDR3 DNA is TGTGCCAGCAGCCGGGGAGATGGGAACACCGGGGAGCTGTTTTTT. Its translation is CASSRGDGNTGELFF.

The chain has TRBV18 and TRBJ1-2, with a tentative D call TRBD1 (5 bases). Germline CDR1 reads KGHSH; CDR2 reads LQKENI. This CDR3 has 14 residues. Trimming stripped 7 bases from V and 3 bases from J, with 15 bases between. CDR3 protein: CASFLGEGDYGYTF. The DNA of the CDR3 is TGTGCCAGCTTCCTAGGCGAAGGGGACTATGGCTACACCTTC.

This clonotype was detected a few times. The chain recombines TRBV7-3 with TRBJ1-1; weak D call: TRBD1 (6 bases). Germline assignment: CDR1 SGHTA and CDR2 FQGTGA. This CDR3 is built from 14 residues. Deletions cut 5 bases from V and 5 bases from J, with 15 bases between. The CDR3 sequence is CASSPTGLGTEAFF. The CDR3 bases are TGTGCCAGCAGCCCCACAGGGTTGGGTACTGAAGCTTTCTTT.

V and J are TRBV5-1 and TRBJ1-2; D uncertain. This CDR3 is built from 14 residues. V lost 0 bases, J lost 1 base, and 7 bases lay in between. The germline V gene has CDR1 SGHRS and CDR2 YFSETQ. The CDR3 DNA reads TGCGCCAGCAGCTTGGCCCGAAGTAACTATGGCTACACCTTC. It encodes CASSLARSNYGYTF. The full variable domain, rest sourced from reference TRBV5-1 and TRBJ1-2, is KAGVTQTPRYLIKTRGQQVTLSCSPISGHRSVSWYQQTPGQGLQFLFEYFSETQRNKGNFPGRFSGRQFSNSRSEMNVSTLELGDSALYLCASSLARSNYGYTFGSGTRLTVV.

There are a few counts of this clonotype. This chain joins TRBV29-1 and TRBJ2-1; 8 positions match TRBD2. The trim removed 4 bases at V and 10 bases at J, leaving 12 bases unmatched. The germline V gene has CDR1 SQVTM and CDR2 ANQGSEA. The CDR3 runs 14 residues. The CDR3: CSVGGSGRGGEQFF. In DNA, the CDR3 is TGCAGCGTTGGCGGAAGCGGGAGAGGAGGCGAGCAGTTCTTC.

This clonotype was detected only a few times. V and J are TRBV20-1 and TRBJ1-1; 12 nucleotides line up with TRBD1. The CDR3 runs to 15 residues. V lost 3 bases and J lost 4; bases outside the gene matches: 6. Looked up from germline, CDR1 is DFQATT and CDR2 is SNEGSKA (reference sequence). In nucleotides, the CDR3 is TGCAGTGCTAGGGACCGGGACAGGGGGCTCACTGAAGCTTTCTTT. It encodes CSARDRDRGLTEAFF.

This clonotype was detected many times. V usage is TRBV2 and J usage is TRBJ2-7; 10 bases match TRBD1. CDR1 is SNHLY and CDR2 is FYNNEI in the germline V gene. This CDR3 comprises 15 residues. The trim removed 7 bases at V and 5 bases at J, leaving 11 bases unmatched. The CDR3: CASITPGQGSHEQYF. CDR3 DNA: TGTGCCAGCATTACTCCGGGACAGGGGTCCCACGAGCAGTACTTC.

In its sample, this clonotype was seen a few times. J is TRBJ2-3 and V is TRBV30; TRBD2 matches at 13 bases. Germline V gives CDR1 GTSNPN, CDR2 SVGIG (reference sequence). Unmatched junction bases numbered 22, after V lost 2 bases and J lost 2 bases. The CDR3 consists of 22 residues. CDR3: CAWSNDATSGGGVWVNTDTQYF. The CDR3 bases are TGTGCCTGGAGTAACGACGCAACTAGCGGGGGGGGCGTGTGGGTAAACACAGATACGCAGTATTTT.

At least ten counts were recorded for this clonotype. The gene calls are TRBV7-3 and TRBJ1-1; D perhaps matches TRBD1 (5 bases). CDR1 and CDR2 (germline): SGHTA, FQGTGA. V was shortened by 5 bases and J by 9 bases, with 16 bases between the two germline ends. This CDR3 spans 13 amino acids. The CDR3 bases are TGTGCCAGCAGCCATGGGGACTCATCAAAAGCTTTCTTT. Translated, it gives CASSHGDSSKAFF.